Each of the 16 T cell receptor beta chains below was sequenced from the same sample in a study of blood T cell repertoires in COVID-19. Sequenced by immunoSEQ multiplex PCR; TCRdb stores in-frame clones only, minus some. The sample lists fewer than 200,000 clones, roughly 87% occurring once. Sequencing input: peripheral blood. These receptors all stem from a woman aged 70-85 years with COVID-19, enrolled during active disease.

V is TRBV19 and J is TRBJ1-2, with unresolved D. From germline, CDR1 is LNHDA and CDR2 SQIVND (reference sequence). Trimming shortened V by 4 bases and J by 2 bases, and 14 bases separated the two germline ends. The CDR3 runs to 15 residues. The CDR3 here is CASSTTGPGNYGYTF. DNA of the CDR3: TGTGCCAGTAGTACCACTGGCCCGGGGAACTATGGCTACACCTTC.

This clone was recorded once. The J gene is TRBJ1-1, the V gene TRBV27, with 11 bases identical to TRBD1. J gave up 5 bases and V 5 bases, and 19 bases lay outside the gene matches. Germline V lookup: CDR1 MNHEY, CDR2 SMNVEV (reference sequence). The CDR3 spans 19 residues. The CDR3 bases are TGTGCCAGCAGTATGACCGTCGGACAGGGGGCAATTTCAGGGACTGAAGCTTTCTTT. This encodes CASSMTVGQGAISGTEAFF.

V and J are TRBV6-5 and TRBJ2-2; D is undetermined. Germline CDR1 and CDR2: MNHEY and SVGAGI. V lost 7 bases and J 3 bases, leaving 9 bases between the germline ends. CDR3 length equals 13 residues. CDR3 protein: CASTAVYTGELFF. DNA of the CDR3: TGTGCCAGCACCGCAGTTTACACCGGGGAGCTGTTTTTT.

This clone came up once. The J gene is TRBJ2-1, the V gene TRBV5-1; D is perhaps TRBD2 (5 bases). With 4 bases removed from V and 0 bases from J, the gap between germline ends came to 14 bases. The germline gives CDR1 SGHRS, CDR2 YFSETQ. The CDR3 is 16 amino acids. The CDR3 bases are TGCGCCAGCAGCCCCTTACTAGTGAGCTCCTACAATGAGCAGTTCTTC. It translates to CASSPLLVSSYNEQFF.

The J gene is TRBJ1-4, the V gene TRBV15; D call uncertain. V lost 0 bases and J lost 4, with 9 bases in between. The germline V gene encodes CDR1 LNHNV and CDR2 YYDKDF (reference sequence). There are 15 residues in the CDR3. CDR3 sequence: CATSRDPGLNEKLFF. CDR3 nucleotides: TGTGCCACCAGCAGAGACCCAGGCCTTAATGAAAAACTGTTTTTT.

The V gene is TRBV28, the J gene TRBJ2-1; TRBD1 might be the D (7 bases). The CDR3 totals 14 residues. Trimming removed 2 bases at V and 9 bases at J, with 14 bases between. Germline assignment: CDR1 MDHEN and CDR2 SYDVKM. The CDR3 DNA sequence: TGTGCCAGCAGTTTAGCGGGACAGCGGGTTGAGCAGTTCTTC. This translates into CASSLAGQRVEQFF. The full variable domain, rest sourced from reference TRBV28 and TRBJ2-1, is DVKVTQSSRYLVKRTGEKVFLECVQDMDHENMFWYRQDPGLGLRLIYFSYDVKMKEKGDIPEGYSVSREKKERFSLILESASTNQTSMYLCASSLAGQRVEQFFGPGTRLTVL.

The chain recombines TRBV12-5 with TRBJ1-5; TRBD1 agrees at 7 bases. The CDR3 is 16 amino acids. Germline CDR1 reads LGHNT; CDR2 reads FRNRAP. V dropped 2 bases and J dropped 2; count of bases not matched to a gene: 6. The CDR3 is CASGLPSGTGNQPQHF. CDR3 nucleotide sequence: TGTGCTAGTGGTTTGCCTTCCGGGACAGGCAATCAGCCCCAGCATTTT.

This chain uses TRBV6-5 with TRBJ2-1, with D perhaps TRBD1 (6 bases). V was pared by 1 base and J by 7 bases, with 11 bases between. The CDR3 length is 14 residues. The germline gives CDR1 MNHEY, CDR2 SVGAGI. In nucleotides, the CDR3 is TGTGCCAGCAGTTACTGGGCAACAGGGAATGAGCAGTTCTTC. Translating gives CASSYWATGNEQFF.

The V gene is TRBV7-2, the J gene TRBJ2-5; TRBD2 aligns across 10 bases. Per the germline V gene, CDR1 is SGHTA and CDR2 is FQGNSA. The CDR3 runs to 15 residues. J was trimmed by 5 bases and V by 6 bases; bases with no gene match: 9. The CDR3: CASSFSGRAWETQYF. CDR3 nucleotide sequence: TGTGCCAGCAGTTTCAGCGGGAGGGCCTGGGAGACCCAGTACTTC.

This chain joins TRBV20-1 and TRBJ1-4; 7 bases match TRBD1. Trimming cost V 3 bases and J 1 base; bases outside gene matches: 5. The CDR3 spans 15 residues. CDR1 DFQATT and CDR2 SNEGSKA come from the germline V gene (reference sequence). In nucleotides, the CDR3 is TGCAGTGCTAGTCCGAGACAGGGAACTAATGAAAAACTGTTTTTT. Protein product: CSASPRQGTNEKLFF.

The chain has TRBV20-1 and TRBJ2-5; D is undetermined. This CDR3 is built from 15 residues. Trimming removed 3 bases at V and 5 bases at J, with 19 bases between. Per germline, CDR1 DFQATT and CDR2 SNEGSKA (reference sequence). Here the CDR3 DNA reads TGCAGTGCTAGTTGGCCCGTAGCCGCTAAGGAGACCCAGTACTTC. Amino acids: CSASWPVAAKETQYF.

The chain has TRBV21-1 and TRBJ2-7; TRBD1, as called in the table, went unchecked against the DNA. TRBV21-1 has pseudogene status. This CDR3 comprises 15 residues. The CDR3 DNA reads TGTGCCAGCAGCAAAGTCCAGGGCATGGTCTACGAGCAGTACTTC. Its translation: CASSKVQGMVYEQYF.

In its sample, this clone was seen once. V usage is TRBV6-5 and J usage is TRBJ2-4; a possible D gene is TRBD2 (6 bases). This CDR3 spans 11 amino acids. Per the germline V gene, CDR1 is MNHEY and CDR2 is SVGAGI. Trimming cost V 6 bases and J 8 bases, with 8 bases left between them. The CDR3 DNA reads TGTGCCAGCAGGGGGGGAGACATTCAGTACTTC. Amino acids: CASRGGDIQYF.

This clone was seen ten or more times. The rearrangement links TRBV11-2 to TRBJ2-2; TRBD1 aligns across 10 bases. The CDR3 sequence is 16 residues long. Germline V CDR1 and CDR2: SGHAT, FQNNGV. V was pared by 3 bases and J by 6 bases, with 7 bases of the junction left unmatched. The DNA for the CDR3 is TGTGCCAGCAGCTTGGACAGACAGGGGGCACCCGGGGAGCTGTTTTTT. Its translation: CASSLDRQGAPGELFF.

The chain recombines TRBV7-2 with TRBJ2-5, with 8 bases lining up with TRBD1. Germline CDR1 SGHTA, CDR2 FQGNSA. CDR3 length: 13 amino acids. The ends lost 5 bases at V and 7 bases at J; junction bases unmatched: 6. This CDR3 reads CASSPDRGRTQYF. The CDR3 DNA sequence: TGTGCCAGCAGCCCAGACAGGGGAAGGACCCAGTACTTC. Based on the CDR3 plus reference TRBV7-2 and TRBJ2-5, the full variable domain is GAGVSQSPSNKVTEKGKDVELRCDPISGHTALYWYRQSLGQGLEFLIYFQGNSAPDKSGLPSDRFSAERTGGSVSTLTIQRTQQEDSAVYLCASSPDRGRTQYFGPGTRLLVL.

This sequence joins TRBV6-5 and TRBJ2-3; TRBD1 agrees at 9 bases. This CDR3 has 15 residues. The V gene end was trimmed by 7 bases and the J gene end by 0 bases; junction bases not matched to a gene: 5. CDR1 is MNHEY and CDR2 is SVGAGI in the germline V gene. The CDR3 here is CASTLQGASTDTQYF. For the CDR3, the DNA is TGTGCCAGCACCCTACAGGGGGCTAGCACAGATACGCAGTATTTT.